Given below is one T cell receptor beta chain in context. Its antigen is not known. A second roughly 6 to 12 cycle PCR used barcoded and J-beta primers. Each CDR3 protein is one row after TCRdb ran MiXCR on the 5' RACE reads. The data show around 600,000 distinct CDR3 sequences, with roughly 43% seen just once and about 26% held by the top ten. V gave up 5 bases and J gave up 2 bases, with 12 bases separating them. The CDR3 length is 13 residues. Germline CDR1 and CDR2: SQVTM and ANQGSEA. The source of the sample is a study of blood T cells in healthy people across ages. Notes on the study in general: The study regarded diversity estimates from one million T cells as underestimates.

The V call is TRBV29-1, the J call TRBJ2-5; weak D call: TRBD2 (5 bases). The source of this sequence is a man older than 75 in good health. Sequencing used blood. The CDR3 loop reads CSVKAGLQETQYF. The CDR3, as DNA: TGCAGCGTTAAAGCTGGACTGCAAGAGACCCAGTACTTC.